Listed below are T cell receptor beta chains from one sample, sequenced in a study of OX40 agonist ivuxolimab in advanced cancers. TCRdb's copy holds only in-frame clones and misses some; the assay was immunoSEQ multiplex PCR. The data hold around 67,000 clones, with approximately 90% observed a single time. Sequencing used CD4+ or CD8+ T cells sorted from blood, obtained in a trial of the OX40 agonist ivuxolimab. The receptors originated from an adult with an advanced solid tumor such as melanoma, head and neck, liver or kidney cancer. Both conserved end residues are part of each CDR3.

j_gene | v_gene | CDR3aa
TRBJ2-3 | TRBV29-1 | CSGQGQGVTDTQYF
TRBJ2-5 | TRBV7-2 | CASSLGVQSYQETQYF
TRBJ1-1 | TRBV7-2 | CASSLYVLTGSPYTEAFF
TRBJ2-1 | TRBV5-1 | CASSSDRGRYNEQFF
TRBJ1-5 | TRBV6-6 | CASSYRQDGNQPQHF
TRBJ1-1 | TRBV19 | CASTHLREVNTEAFF
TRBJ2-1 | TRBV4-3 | CASSQAGGGAYNEQFF
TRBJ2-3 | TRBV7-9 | CASSLSAGSTDTQYF
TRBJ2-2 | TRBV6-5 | CASSYTTQELFF
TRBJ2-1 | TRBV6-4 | CASSDTSGRPFF
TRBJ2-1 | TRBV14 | CASSRLGGGNEQFF
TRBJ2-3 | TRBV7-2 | CASSLAGLGDTQYF
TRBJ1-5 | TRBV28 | CASSFPSGQGNRNQPQHF
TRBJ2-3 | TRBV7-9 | CASSLSTDTQYF
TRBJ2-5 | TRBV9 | CASSVGHTQETQYF
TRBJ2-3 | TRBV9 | CASSVDPAGTMGSDTQYF
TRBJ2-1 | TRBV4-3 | CASSQDLSGGDYNEQFF
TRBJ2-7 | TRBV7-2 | CASSLVLLLDRGVEQYF
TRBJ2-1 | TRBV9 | CASSLEGGSYNEQFF
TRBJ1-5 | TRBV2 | CASSERGAVSNQPQHF
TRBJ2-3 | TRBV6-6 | CASSQTSTDTQYF